Listed below are T cell receptor beta chains from one sample, sequenced in a study of T cell repertoires in cytomegalovirus infection. Via MiXCR, TCRdb re-called the reads, giving one row per CDR3 protein. The data show tens of thousands of distinct CDR3 sequences, with 20% to 30% seen just once and approximately 48% held by the top ten. Their specific antigens are unknown. The sequences come from CD8+ T cells from cultured PBMCs, collected from culture after CMV antigen stimulation. These receptors were obtained from a human donor in good health (CMV status not recorded). Some clones in this sample may be carry-over from other donors' samples. Each CDR3 is given with its conserved first and last residue. Each record gives: J gene, clone size, V gene, D gene, CDR3 protein, CDR3 DNA. The D gene is left open where the match is weak. Where a row states a size, it is once, few, many or the class of an expanded clone; other rows omit it.

TRBJ2-2 | - | TRBV29-1 | - | CSVESNSGVNTGELFF | TGCAGCGTTGAAAGCAATTCCGGGGTAAACACCGGGGAGCTGTTTTTT
TRBJ2-6 | many | TRBV6-2/TRBV6-3 | - | CASSYSNSGANVLTF | TGTGCCAGCAGTTATTCCAACTCTGGGGCCAACGTCCTGACTTTC
TRBJ2-2 | - | TRBV11-2 | - | CASSSSRGPNTGELFF | TGTGCCAGCAGCTCCAGCCGGGGCCCTAACACCGGGGAGCTGTTTTTT
TRBJ1-5 | - | TRBV27 | - | CASSSYGDQPQHF | TGTGCCAGCAGTTCTTACGGGGATCAGCCCCAGCATTTT
TRBJ2-3 | few | TRBV20-1 | TRBD2 | CSADDRTSGADTQYF | TGCAGTGCAGACGACCGGACTAGCGGGGCAGATACGCAGTATTTT
TRBJ2-5 | - | TRBV12-3/TRBV12-4 | - | CASSLGLVQETQYF | TGTGCCAGCAGTTTAGGGCTCGTCCAAGAGACCCAGTACTTC
TRBJ2-5 | - | TRBV28 | - | CASSASRRLRETQYF | TGTGCCAGCAGTGCTTCTCGAAGATTACGAGAGACCCAGTACTTC
TRBJ2-2 | - | TRBV10-3 | - | CAISDRSSTGELFF | TGTGCCATCAGTGATCGAAGTTCGACCGGGGAGCTGTTTTTT
TRBJ2-5 | - | TRBV9 | TRBD2 | CASSLLAGGPQETQYF | TGTGCCAGCAGCCTACTAGCGGGAGGGCCTCAAGAGACCCAGTACTTC
TRBJ1-2 | - | TRBV2 | - | CASRVPGTVYGYTF | TGTGCCAGCAGGGTTCCCGGGACGGTCTATGGCTACACCTTC
TRBJ2-1 | many | TRBV11-2 | - | CASTSFLADSYNEQFF | TGTGCCAGCACTTCCTTTCTGGCGGATTCCTACAATGAGCAGTTCTTC
TRBJ2-7 | - | TRBV7-6 | - | CASRPVQGSYEQYF | TGTGCCAGCAGACCCGTCCAGGGCTCCTACGAGCAGTACTTC
TRBJ1-5 | few | TRBV10-3 | TRBD1 | CAISETGGTQPQHF | TGTGCCATCAGTGAGACAGGGGGCACTCAGCCCCAGCATTTT
TRBJ2-3 | - | TRBV7-9 | TRBD1 | CASSSPPDRGLTDTQYF | TGTGCCAGCAGCTCCCCCCCAGACAGGGGACTCACAGATACGCAGTATTTT
TRBJ2-3 | many | TRBV7-3 | - | CASSSRGSGSTDTQYF | TGTGCCAGCAGCTCCCGGGGTAGCGGCAGCACAGATACGCAGTATTTT
TRBJ2-7 | - | TRBV6-5 | - | CASSYSVKGEQYF | TGTGCCAGCAGTTACTCCGTTAAGGGCGAGCAGTACTTC
TRBJ1-1 | many | TRBV10-3 | - | CATWTNVNTEAFF | TGTGCCACCTGGACAAATGTGAACACTGAAGCTTTCTTT
TRBJ1-4 | - | TRBV4-2 | - | CASSQDNEKLFF | TGTGCCAGCAGCCAAGATAATGAAAAACTGTTTTTT
TRBJ2-7 | few | TRBV9 | TRBD2 | CASSVESGNHYEQYF | TGTGCCAGCAGCGTCGAGAGCGGGAACCACTACGAGCAGTACTTC
TRBJ1-5 | few | TRBV20-1 | - | CSARRGNNQPQHF | TGCAGTGCTAGGAGGGGGAACAATCAGCCCCAGCATTTT
TRBJ1-6 | medium-sized | TRBV7-9 | TRBD1 | CASSWGQGDSPLHF | TGTGCCAGCAGCTGGGGACAGGGGGATTCACCCCTCCACTTT
TRBJ2-3 | few | TRBV12-3/TRBV12-4 | - | CASSITDTQYF | TGTGCCAGCAGCATCACAGATACGCAGTATTTT
TRBJ2-5 | - | TRBV25-1 | - | CASSVKGAQYF | TGTGCCAGCAGTGTGAAAGGCGCCCAGTACTTC
TRBJ2-7 | - | TRBV12-5 | - | CASGLPSGPSSYEQYF | TGTGCTAGTGGTTTGCCCAGCGGGCCTAGCTCCTACGAGCAGTACTTC
TRBJ2-1 | - | TRBV20-1 | - | CSARVLTGNEQFF | TGCAGTGCTAGAGTTCTTACGGGCAATGAGCAGTTCTTC
TRBJ1-1 | many | TRBV15 | - | CATSRDMGFQEAFF | TGTGCCACCAGCAGAGATATGGGTTTTCAAGAAGCTTTCTTT
TRBJ2-1 | many | TRBV11-3 | - | CASSLDHARQIRNEQFF | TGTGCCAGCAGCTTAGATCATGCCAGACAAATCCGCAATGAGCAGTTCTTC
TRBJ2-3 | many | TRBV7-2 | TRBD1 | CASSFEGAPGDTQYF | TGTGCCAGCAGCTTCGAGGGGGCGCCCGGGGATACGCAGTATTTT
TRBJ2-5 | many | TRBV24-1 | - | CATSDVPGTTDEETQYF | TGTGCCACCAGTGATGTACCGGGAACCACCGATGAGGAGACCCAGTACTTC
TRBJ1-1 | - | TRBV19 | - | CASTPTGGITEAFF | TGTGCCAGTACTCCCACGGGGGGTATCACTGAAGCTTTCTTT
TRBJ2-7 | - | TRBV6-2/TRBV6-3 | - | CASSYSNYEQYF | TGTGCCAGCAGTTACTCGAACTACGAGCAGTACTTC
TRBJ1-1 | many | TRBV6-1 | - | CASSDQVLNTEAFF | TGTGCCAGCAGTGATCAGGTTTTGAACACTGAAGCTTTCTTT
TRBJ2-1 | many | TRBV7-8 | - | CASSLVEGSYNEQFF | TGTGCCAGCAGCTTAGTTGAGGGGAGTTACAATGAGCAGTTCTTC
TRBJ2-7 | - | TRBV27 | TRBD2 | CASSPAGSGVEQYF | TGTGCCAGCAGCCCAGCGGGATCGGGTGTCGAGCAGTACTTC
TRBJ2-7 | few | TRBV5-1 | - | CASSSQGGSYEQYF | TGCGCCAGCAGCTCACAGGGGGGGTCCTACGAGCAGTACTTC
TRBJ2-7 | few | TRBV6-5 | TRBD1 | CASSPFLSDRAVSYEQYF | TGTGCCAGCAGCCCCTTTCTTAGCGACAGGGCCGTTTCCTACGAGCAGTACTTC
TRBJ2-1 | - | TRBV20-1 | TRBD2 | CSARDGTSGSDEQFF | TGCAGTGCTAGAGATGGGACTAGCGGGAGCGATGAGCAGTTCTTC
TRBJ2-3 | many | TRBV7-2 | TRBD2 | CASSLVPSGGEDTQYF | TGTGCCAGCAGCTTAGTGCCTAGCGGGGGGGAAGATACGCAGTATTTT
TRBJ2-5 | - | TRBV24-1 | - | CATSDPRGGGQETQYF | TGTGCCACCAGTGACCCCCGAGGTGGGGGCCAAGAGACCCAGTACTTC
TRBJ2-7 | - | TRBV4-3 | - | CASSQATGTLYEQYF | TGCGCCAGCAGCCAAGCTACCGGGACACTCTACGAGCAGTACTTC
TRBJ1-1 | - | TRBV6-1 | - | CASSAEGGTEAFF | TGTGCCAGCAGCGCGGAGGGCGGAACTGAAGCTTTCTTT